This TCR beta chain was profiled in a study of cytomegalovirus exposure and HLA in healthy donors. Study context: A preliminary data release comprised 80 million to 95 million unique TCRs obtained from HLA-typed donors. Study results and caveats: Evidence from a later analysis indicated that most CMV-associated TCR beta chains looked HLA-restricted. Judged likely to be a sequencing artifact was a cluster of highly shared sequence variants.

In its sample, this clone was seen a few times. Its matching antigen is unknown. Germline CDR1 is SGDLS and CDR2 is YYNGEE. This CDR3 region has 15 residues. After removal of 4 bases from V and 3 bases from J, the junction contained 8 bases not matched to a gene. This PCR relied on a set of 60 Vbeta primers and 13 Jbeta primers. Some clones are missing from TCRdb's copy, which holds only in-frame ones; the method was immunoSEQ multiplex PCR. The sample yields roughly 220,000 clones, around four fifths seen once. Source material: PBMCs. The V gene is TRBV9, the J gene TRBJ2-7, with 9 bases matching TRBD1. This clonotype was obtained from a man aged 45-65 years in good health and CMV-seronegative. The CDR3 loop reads CASSKRGDRDYEQYF. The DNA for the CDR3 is TGTGCCAGCAGCAAAAGAGGGGACAGGGACTACGAGCAGTACTTC.